Here is one TCR beta chain with its context. The target antigen is unknown. Between days 9 and 10 of culture, CD4+ T cells were separated out. The source of the sample is a study of vaccination effects on CD4 cells after COVID-19. As for the study in general: The vaccine given was either BNT162b2 or mRNA-1273, in two doses.

Using immunoSEQ multiplex PCR, the repertoire was profiled, and TCRdb retains in-frame clones only, with some absent. The sample lists about 37,000 clones; about four fifths were seen once. The sample consisted of CD4+ T cells from PBMCs cultured without peptide, taken before COVID-19 vaccination. The sequence was collected from a human donor who received a COVID-19 vaccine.

In nucleotides, the CDR3 is TGTGCCAGCAGCTCCACAGGGGGCTATGGCTACACCTTC. This gives the protein CASSSTGGYGYTF. The chain is built from TRBV7-8 and TRBJ1-2, with 8 bases that match TRBD1. The CDR3 length is 13 residues. The germline CDR1 and CDR2 sequences are SGHVS and FQNEAQ. J gave up 4 bases and V 4 bases, and 2 bases lay outside the gene matches.